These T cell receptor beta chains were read from a single sample in a study of identical twins. TCRdb re-called the 5' RACE reads with MiXCR, one entry per CDR3 protein. The sample records approximately 670,000 distinct CDR3 sequences, around 6% being singletons. The source material was naive T cells sorted from blood. The source of these receptors is a man between 18 and 29 years old in good health. The CDR3 runs from the conserved cysteine through the conserved F or W. Each record gives: D gene, J gene, clone size, V gene, CDR3 protein, CDR3 DNA. D genes are given only for firm matches. Where a row states a size, it is once, few, many or the class of an expanded clone; other rows omit it.

NA | TRBJ2-5 | many | TRBV9 | CASSGQVPGGAQYF | TGTGCCAGCAGTGGGCAGGTACCTGGCGGGGCCCAGTACTTC
NA | TRBJ2-3 | NA | TRBV6-5 | CASSYTQSTDTQYF | TGTGCCAGCAGTTACACGCAGAGCACAGATACGCAGTATTTT
NA | TRBJ1-1 | NA | TRBV6-1 | CASSPWDRQNTEAFF | TGTGCCAGCAGTCCTTGGGACCGACAGAACACTGAAGCTTTCTTT
NA | TRBJ2-3 | NA | TRBV5-1 | CASSRRRGGTDTQYF | TGCGCCAGCAGCCGCCGCAGGGGGGGCACAGATACGCAGTATTTT
NA | TRBJ1-2 | many | TRBV4-3 | CASSQLTNYGYTF | TGCGCCAGCAGCCAACTTACTAACTATGGCTACACCTTC
NA | TRBJ1-5 | few | TRBV7-9 | CASSLAGPISNQPQHF | TGTGCCAGCAGCTTAGCGGGACCCATTAGCAATCAGCCCCAGCATTTT
TRBD2 | TRBJ2-5 | few | TRBV7-2 | CASSPGLAGLLETQYF | TGTGCCAGCAGCCCGGGACTAGCGGGATTGTTAGAGACCCAGTACTTC
TRBD2 | TRBJ2-5 | NA | TRBV20-1 | CSARALAGNQETQYF | TGCAGTGCTAGAGCCCTAGCGGGAAACCAAGAGACCCAGTACTTC
NA | TRBJ2-1 | few | TRBV7-2 | CASSLAGAAYGQFF | TGTGCCAGCAGCTTAGCGGGGGCAGCCTATGGGCAGTTCTTC
NA | TRBJ2-2 | NA | TRBV25-1 | CASSELRDSSNTGELFF | TGTGCCAGCAGTGAATTGAGGGACTCATCAAACACCGGGGAGCTGTTTTTT
NA | TRBJ2-7 | NA | TRBV18 | CASSPPLVGHEQYF | TGTGCCAGCTCACCACCGTTAGTGGGCCACGAGCAGTACTTC
NA | TRBJ2-1 | many | TRBV29-1 | CSVEPRGANEQFF | TGCAGCGTTGAACCACGGGGCGCCAATGAGCAGTTCTTC
NA | TRBJ2-6 | NA | TRBV5-1 | CASSSAISGANVLTF | TGCGCCAGCAGTTCCGCGATATCTGGGGCCAACGTCCTGACTTTC
NA | TRBJ2-3 | many | TRBV29-1 | CSSLKAETQYF | TGCAGCTCCCTGAAGGCAGAAACGCAGTATTTT
NA | TRBJ2-5 | few | TRBV5-5 | CASSTGQRETQYF | TGTGCCAGCAGCACCGGACAGAGAGAGACCCAGTACTTC
NA | TRBJ1-4 | many | TRBV4-3 | CASSLGGPTPGEKLFF | TGCGCCAGCAGCCTGGGAGGACCAACCCCGGGCGAAAAACTGTTTTTT
NA | TRBJ2-7 | many | TRBV20-1 | CSARASANEQYF | TGCAGTGCTAGGGCTAGCGCAAACGAGCAGTACTTC
TRBD2 | TRBJ2-3 | few | TRBV10-1 | CASSESWSSGYTDTQYF | TGCGCCAGCAGTGAGTCGTGGTCTAGCGGATACACAGATACGCAGTATTTT
NA | TRBJ1-5 | many | TRBV12-3/TRBV12-4 | CASSALGSSNQPQHF | TGTGCCAGCAGCGCTTTGGGGTCAAGCAATCAGCCCCAGCATTTT
TRBD1 | TRBJ1-6 | NA | TRBV6-2/TRBV6-3 | CASSSTRTGTNSPLHF | TGTGCCAGCAGTTCGACACGGACAGGAACTAATTCACCCCTCCACTTT
TRBD1 | TRBJ2-3 | NA | TRBV30 | CACYRGLAQYF | TGTGCCTGTTACAGGGGGCTAGCGCAGTATTTT
NA | TRBJ1-2 | many | TRBV5-6 | CASSDSGIYGYTF | TGTGCCAGCAGCGATTCGGGGATCTATGGCTACACCTTC
TRBD2 | TRBJ2-1 | NA | TRBV12-3/TRBV12-4 | CASSLSGSRSNEQFF | TGTGCCAGCAGTTTAAGCGGGAGCAGAAGCAATGAGCAGTTCTTC
NA | TRBJ2-5 | many | TRBV12-3/TRBV12-4 | CASGHALGETQYF | TGTGCCAGCGGGCACGCCCTGGGAGAGACCCAGTACTTC
NA | TRBJ1-1 | many | TRBV5-1 | CASSSQAGTEAFF | TGCGCCAGCAGTAGTCAAGCGGGGACTGAAGCTTTCTTT
TRBD1 | TRBJ2-6 | NA | TRBV13 | CASSLTGVGGANVLTF | TGTGCCAGCAGCCTCACAGGGGTAGGTGGGGCCAACGTCCTGACTTTC
NA | TRBJ2-1 | NA | TRBV4-2 | CASSQDKLAGDEQFF | TGTGCCAGCAGCCAAGATAAGCTAGCCGGAGATGAGCAGTTCTTC
NA | TRBJ2-5 | few | TRBV11-2 | CASSLDVGYETQYF | TGTGCCAGCAGCTTAGATGTAGGGTATGAGACCCAGTACTTC
TRBD2 | TRBJ2-1 | many | TRBV18 | CASSYGLATDNEQFF | TGTGCCAGCTCATATGGACTAGCAACAGACAATGAGCAGTTCTTC
TRBD2 | TRBJ2-2 | few | TRBV7-6 | CASSLVAGGSNTGELFF | TGTGCCAGCAGCTTAGTAGCGGGAGGATCGAACACCGGGGAGCTGTTTTTT
NA | TRBJ2-3 | many | TRBV29-1 | CSVAGYHTDTQYF | TGCAGCGTTGCGGGGTATCACACAGATACGCAGTATTTT
TRBD2 | TRBJ2-3 | many | TRBV20-1 | CSARDSGLAGGGDTQYF | TGCAGTGCTAGAGATTCGGGACTAGCGGGAGGCGGGGATACGCAGTATTTT
NA | TRBJ1-5 | many | TRBV15 | CATSRDYNQPQHF | TGTGCCACCAGCAGAGATTACAATCAGCCCCAGCATTTT